The next 21 T cell receptor delta chains were all read from a single sample in a study of gamma-delta T cells after stem cell transplantation. TCRdb ran CATT on the RT-PCR reads. Altogether over 9,000 delta-chain clones are present, approximately 37% being singletons, with the ten largest covering about 2.8%. Sequences were obtained from gamma-delta T cells. These receptors were collected from a human donor. It is not recorded whose cells these are; they may come from a transplant donor.

Only a few counts were recorded for this clone. The J gene is TRDJ1, the V gene TRDV1; 8 bases line up with TRDD3. V lost 5 bases and J lost 0; bases outside the gene matches: 20. The CDR3 consists of 20 residues. Germline CDR1 and CDR2: TSWWSYY and QGS. The CDR3 nucleotides read TGTGCTCTTGGGAATCCCCTCCGGGCCCCTGGGGGACCTCACACCGATAAACTCATCTTT. It is translated as CALGNPLRAPGGPHTDKLIF.

Only a few counts were recorded for this clone. A read error may account for a junction end that differs from germline. The gene calls are TRDV2 and TRDJ2; TRDD3 matches at 11 bases. The germline gives CDR1 GEAIGNYY, CDR2 EKD. CDR3 size: 19 residues. The CDR3 bases are TGTGCCTGTGACAGACCTACTTTGGGGGATACGCTTTTGACAGCACAACCCTTCTTT. Amino acids: CACDRPTLGDTLLTAQPFF.

CDR3 amino acids: CALGDLSNGTGGFGGDKLIF. The DNA of the CDR3 is TGTGCTCTTGGGGACCTTTCCAATGGTACTGGGGGGTTCGGCGGGGATAAACTCATCTTT. The chain uses TRDV1 and TRDJ1; TRDD3 aligns across 8 bases. The CDR3 has 20 residues. V trimming: 3 bases; J trimming: 5 bases; junction bases outside the gene matches: 23. Germline values: CDR1 TSWWSYY, CDR2 QGS.

The chain joins TRDV1 to TRDJ1; D is tentatively TRDD2 or TRDD3 (9 bases each). CDR3 length equals 25 residues. The V gene lost 4 bases and the J gene lost 0 bases, with 42 bases spanning the gap. The germline V gene has CDR1 TSWWSYY and CDR2 QGS. The CDR3 DNA follows: TGTGCTCTTGGGGCCAGAGGGGATCCCCTTCCTACCATTTACTGGGGGACCCTATACACCGATAAACTCATCTTT. This encodes CALGARGDPLPTIYWGTLYTDKLIF.

This clone was seen only a few times. The chain recombines TRDV1 with TRDJ1, with 12 bases matching TRDD3. The J segment lost 7 bases and the V segment lost 0 bases, leaving 15 bases of the junction unmatched. CDR1 is TSWWSYY and CDR2 is QGS in the germline V gene. CDR3 length: 19 residues. In DNA, the CDR3 is TGTGCTCTTGGGGAACTAAAGTTCCGTCGCCCTGGGGGATACGCTAAACTCATCTTT. Translation gives CALGELKFRRPGGYAKLIF.

This clone was seen a few times. The rearrangement joins TRDV1 to TRDJ2; 13 bases are a match to TRDD3. V lost 7 bases, J lost 13 bases, and 30 bases stayed unmatched. Germline CDR1 reads TSWWSYY; CDR2 reads QGS. The CDR3 contains 21 residues. The DNA for the CDR3 is TGTGCTCTTGAGATCCGGAGGGTCAGTCCTATCAGGTACTGGGGGATACGCCGACTCTTCTTT. It specifies CALEIRRVSPIRYWGIRRLFF.

The rearrangement links TRDV1 to TRDJ1; D is undetermined. The CDR3 totals 19 residues. CDR1 is TSWWSYY, CDR2 QGS, per germline. V lost 4 bases and J lost 2, with 26 bases in between. CDR3 coding DNA: TGTGCTCTTGGGGGCCCCTCCCCATACCGCTGGTGGAGAACCGATAAACTCATCTTT. Its protein is CALGGPSPYRWWRTDKLIF.

As concerns this clone: A read error is possible here, since a much larger clone lies one base away. The CDR3 DNA sequence: TGTGCCTGTGGGCCTGACTGGGGATCCCCTTTTTACTCCGATAAACTCATCTTT. Its protein product is CACGPDWGSPFYSDKLIF. The chain uses TRDV2 and TRDJ1, with 7 bases fitting TRDD3. The CDR3 runs to 18 residues. Germline V CDR1 and CDR2: GEAIGNYY, EKD. V dropped 5 bases and J dropped 3; count of bases not matched to a gene: 20.

V gene TRDV2 combines with J gene TRDJ3; 10 bases map to TRDD3. Germline V CDR1 and CDR2: GEAIGNYY, EKD. The ends lost 3 bases at V and 8 bases at J; junction bases unmatched: 12. The CDR3 sequence is 18 residues long. The CDR3 protein is CACDLLGDRSLYTRQMFF. The CDR3 DNA is TGTGCCTGTGACCTACTGGGGGATCGATCCTTGTACACCCGACAGATGTTTTTC.

This clone came up a few times. V gene TRDV2 combines with J gene TRDJ1; TRDD2 matches 8 bases. Germline V CDR1 and CDR2: GEAIGNYY, EKD. J lost 0 bases, V lost 3 bases, and 17 bases had no gene match. The CDR3 consists of 19 residues. The CDR3 region is CACDPHFLRGEPYTDKLIF. Written as DNA, the CDR3 is TGTGCCTGTGACCCTCACTTCCTACGGGGGGAACCGTACACCGATAAACTCATCTTT.

About this clone itself: Its ends do not fully match the called genes, so a read error is possible. The chain links TRAV29/DV5 to TRDJ2; 11 positions match TRDD3. This CDR3 comprises 20 residues. Germline loops: CDR1 NSMFDY, CDR2 ISSIKDK. CDR3 loop: CAATPGVQRGGYDLAAQLFF. CDR3 bases: TGTGCAGCAACTCCTGGGGTGCAACGTGGGGGATACGATTTGGCAGCACAACTCTTCTTT.

This chain connects TRDV3 to TRDJ1; 11 positions agree with TRDD3. The CDR3 runs to 15 residues. Germline V CDR1 and CDR2: TVYSNPD, GDNSRS (reference sequence). With V trimmed by 5 bases and J by 4 bases, 12 bases remained unmatched. The CDR3 sequence: CAQGVLGDRSDKLIF. The CDR3 DNA sequence: TGTGCCCAGGGGGTACTGGGGGATAGGAGCGATAAACTCATCTTT.

This clone is a singleton in its sample. The chain uses TRDV1 and TRDJ1; 10 bases match TRDD3. V was pared by 5 bases and J by 3 bases, with 27 bases of the junction left unmatched. CDR1 and CDR2 (germline): TSWWSYY, QGS. CDR3 length: 22 residues. The CDR3 region has the DNA TGTGCTCTTGGGAAAGGCTATATCAGAAACAAATGGGGGATACAAGACGCCGATAAACTCATCTTT. This translates into CALGKGYIRNKWGIQDADKLIF.

The genes are TRDV1 and TRDJ1; TRDD3 aligns across 12 bases. CDR3 length: 18 amino acids. Germline V gene data show CDR1 as TSWWSYY and CDR2 as QGS. Trimming at V came to 2 bases and at J to 3 bases, leaving 10 bases not matched to a gene. CDR3 sequence reads: CALGESSTGGYPPDKLIF. CDR3 bases: TGTGCTCTTGGGGAAAGCAGTACTGGGGGATACCCACCCGATAAACTCATCTTT.

Remarks on this clone: A read error may produce the germline difference seen at one junction end. The V and J genes are TRDV2 and TRDJ2; 7 bases are a match to TRDD3. This CDR3 has 17 residues. Germline V CDR1 and CDR2: GEAIGNYY, EKD. The CDR3 loop is CACDTGVRGDLTAKLFF. In nucleotides, the CDR3 is TGTGCCTGTGACACCGGCGTACGGGGGGATTTGACAGCAAAACTCTTCTTT.

V gene TRDV3 combines with J gene TRDJ1; TRDD3 matches at 10 bases. V gave up 0 bases and J gave up 3 bases; unmatched junction bases: 25. The CDR3 sequence is 21 residues long. Germline CDR1 is TVYSNPD and CDR2 is GDNSRS (reference sequence). CDR3 amino acids: CAFRGLPIDLDPTGGSDKLIF. The CDR3 bases are TGTGCCTTTAGGGGCCTTCCTATAGACCTCGATCCTACTGGGGGATCCGATAAACTCATCTTT.

V usage is TRDV2 and J usage is TRDJ3; maybe TRDD3 (6 bases). Germline CDR1 and CDR2: GEAIGNYY and EKD. The CDR3 contains 20 residues. Trimming took 0 bases from V and 18 from J, leaving 35 bases between them. CDR3 protein: CACDTVWGHISSWDTRPMFF. DNA for the CDR3: TGTGCCTGTGACACCGTATGGGGGCATATAAGCTCATGGGACACCCGCCCGATGTTTTTC.

This sequence joins TRDV1 and TRDJ2, with 7 bases lining up with TRDD3. This CDR3 region has 14 residues. Germline V gene sequence: CDR1 TSWWSYY, CDR2 QGS. Losses at the gene ends were 4 bases for V and 7 bases for J; bases not matched to a gene: 6. The CDR3 DNA is TGTGCTCTTGGGGCAGGGGGATGTGGAGCACAACTCTTCTTT. It translates to CALGAGGCGAQLFF.

This chain links TRDV3 with TRDJ2; tentative D call: TRDD3 (5 bases). Germline CDR1 is TVYSNPD and CDR2 is GDNSRS (reference sequence). V was shortened by 4 bases and J by 5 bases, with 20 bases between the two germline ends. The CDR3 consists of 15 residues. The CDR3 coding sequence is TGTGCCTGTCGATTTCCCCTTACTGGCACAGCACAACTCTTCTTT. Translating gives CACRFPLTGTAQLFF.

A note on this clone: No DNA is shown, since the ends of the CDR3 on it are uncertain; the CDR3 is the one TCRdb lists. The chain recombines TRDV3 with TRDJ1. A total of 15 residues make up the CDR3, ends included. From germline, CDR1 is TVYSNPD and CDR2 GDNSRS (reference sequence). The CDR3 here is CASVPSPYHTDKLIF.

The chain carries TRDV3 and TRDJ1, with TRDD3 matching over 8 bases. Losses at the gene ends were 2 bases for V and 2 bases for J; bases not matched to a gene: 25. The CDR3 consists of 20 residues. Germline V CDR1 and CDR2: TVYSNPD, GDNSRS (reference sequence). CDR3 nucleotide sequence: TGTGCCTTTCGACATTCGATCCCTTTAAACTGGGGGGTCGGAACCGATAAACTCATCTTT. Protein: CAFRHSIPLNWGVGTDKLIF.